This entry lists 21 T cell receptor beta chains sequenced from one sample in a study of tumor-infiltrating lymphocytes in primary liver carcinoma. TCR beta cDNA was made from approximately 500 ng total RNA with a constant-region primer. Three nested multiplex PCR rounds, a slightly modified ARM-PCR, produced the libraries for TCR beta. With TRBV1-TRBV30 forward primers and a C-beta reverse primer, the first two PCR rounds were run for approximately 10 cycles each. One entry per CDR3 protein results from TCRdb running MiXCR on the multiplex PCR reads. The sample shows roughly 190,000 distinct CDR3 sequences, around four fifths of them seen only once. The study co-extracted DNA and RNA from 20-30 mg of unsorted bulk tissue. Specimen: tumor tissue from primary liver carcinoma. The receptor set was obtained from a man aged 35 to 55 with primary liver carcinoma and hepatitis B virus infection.

This clonotype was observed a few times. The junction departs from germline at one end; a sequencing error may be responsible. The rearrangement uses TRBV6-6 and TRBJ2-7, with D maybe TRBD2 (5 bases). This CDR3 contains 17 residues. Germline values: CDR1 MNHNY, CDR2 SVGAGI (reference sequence). The CDR3 bases are TGTGCTAGCATCCCTGAAAGAGGAGAGGGCCACTCCTACGAGCAGTACTTC. This encodes CASIPERGEGHSYEQYF.

The table lists this clonotype with a few counts. Lacking the conserved final phenylalanine or tryptophan, this CDR3 likely reflects a read error. J is TRBJ1-4 and V is TRBV6-6; TRBD1 is a possible D gene (5 bases). This CDR3 comprises 11 residues. Germline assignment: CDR1 MNHNY and CDR2 SVGAGI (reference sequence). The CDR3, as DNA: TGTGTCAGCAGTTTGGGGGGAAAACTGTTTTCT. Encoded protein: CVSSLGGKLFS.

For this clonotype: The junction and the germline gene differ at one end; a read error may be behind it. The chain couples TRBV6-1 to TRBJ2-3; D gene uncertain. CDR1 and CDR2 (germline): MNHNS, SASEGT. The length of the CDR3 is 16 residues. The CDR3 DNA sequence: TGTGCCAGCAGTGAAAGGCGGAGACTTCGCACAGATACGCAGTACTTT. The encoded protein is CASSERRRLRTDTQYF.

Note on this clonotype: One end of the junction varies from germline; a read error may be responsible. V usage is TRBV6-2 or TRBV6-3 and J usage is TRBJ2-7; 9 bases are shared with TRBD2. Germline V lookup: CDR1 MNHEY, CDR2 SVGEGT. This CDR3 region has 15 residues. CDR3 DNA sequence: TGTGCCAGCAGTACTCCGACTAGCGGAGGGTACGAGCAACACTTC. Translation: CASSTPTSGGYEQHF.

Details on this clonotype: No conserved phenylalanine or tryptophan is present at the end of the CDR3, so a read error is the likely explanation. The CDR3 DNA is TGCAGGGTTGCTCAGGGAGGGCAGCCCCAGCATGTT. It yields the protein CRVAQGGQPQHV. This chain connects TRBV29-1 to TRBJ1-5; D possibly corresponds to TRBD1 (5 bases). Germline-derived CDR1 and CDR2 are SQVTM and ANQGSEA. The CDR3 runs to 12 residues.

Worth noting for this clonotype: Sequence at one end of the junction differs from germline and may be a read error. This chain links TRBV12-3 or TRBV12-4 with TRBJ2-5; D is perhaps TRBD1 or TRBD2 (5 bases each). The CDR3 has 15 amino acids. DNA of the CDR3: TGTGCCAGCAGCCCCCGGCCCGGGACCCCAGAGAGCCAGTACTTC. This gives the protein CASSPRPGTPESQYF.

The chain couples TRBV7-3 to TRBJ2-1, with 8 bases matching TRBD2. CDR3 size: 13 residues. V lost 5 bases and J lost 9; bases outside the gene matches: 6. The germline V gene has CDR1 SGHTA and CDR2 FQGTGA. CDR3 nucleotide sequence: TGTGCCAGCAGCCCGTCGGGGGGGTCTGAGCAGTTCTTC. Encoded protein: CASSPSGGSEQFF. Based on the CDR3 plus reference TRBV7-3 and TRBJ2-1, the full variable domain is GAGVSQTPSNKVTEKGKYVELRCDPISGHTALYWYRQSLGQGPEFLIYFQGTGAADDSGLPNDRFFAVRPEGSVSTLKIQRTERGDSAVYLCASSPSGGSEQFFGPGTRLTVL.

The rearrangement links TRBV11-2 to TRBJ2-7; 9 bases map to TRBD1. The CDR3 has 15 residues. Germline CDR1 and CDR2: SGHAT and FQNNGV. Germline trimming cut 2 bases from V and 13 bases from J; bases unmatched to any gene: 15. CDR3 nucleotides: TGTGCCAGCAGCTTACAATGGACAGGGGAAAACGAGCCCTACTTC. It is translated as CASSLQWTGENEPYF. The complete variable domain, with remaining parts taken from reference TRBV11-2 and TRBJ2-7, reads EAGVAQSPRYKIIEKRQSVAFWCNPISGHATLYWYQQILGQGPKLLIQFQNNGVVDDSQLPKDRFSAERLKGVDSTLKIQPAKLEDSAVYLCASSLQWTGENEPYFGPGTRLTVT.

This chain links TRBV6-1 with TRBJ1-3, with 7 bases matching TRBD1. In germline, CDR1 is MNHNS, CDR2 SASEGT. CDR3 length: 15 amino acids. This chain's CDR3 is CTITLLPGGGNTIYF. The DNA for the CDR3 is TGTACCATCACCCTTCTGCCAGGGGGTGGAAACACCATATATTTT.

Worth noting for this clonotype: A read error may account for a junction end that differs from germline. The gene calls are TRBV28 and TRBJ1-6; no clear D. CDR3 length: 15 residues. Germline V CDR1 and CDR2: MDHEN, SYDVKM. CDR3 coding DNA: TGTGCCAGCAGTTTGGGATTAACAAATAATTCAGCCCTCCACTTT. It specifies CASSLGLTNNSALHF.

Comment on this clonotype: The junction departs from the called germline gene at one end, perhaps through a read error. V and J are TRBV6-2 or TRBV6-3 and TRBJ1-1; D not certain. CDR1 and CDR2 from the germline V gene are MNHEY and SVGEGT. The CDR3 is 14 amino acids. CDR3 in DNA: TGCGCCAGCAGTTACTCGAATAGGAACACTGAAGCTTTCTTT. Translating it yields CASSYSNRNTEAFF.

The chain carries TRBV5-6 and TRBJ2-5; possible D gene TRBD2, 6 bases. Germline V lookup: CDR1 SGHDT, CDR2 YYEEEE. The CDR3 runs to 14 residues. Trimming took 5 bases from V and 2 from J, leaving 13 bases between them. The CDR3 DNA sequence: TGTGCCAGCAGTTTGCAGACTAGGCAAGAGACCCAGTACTTC. It translates to CASSLQTRQETQYF. The variable domain in full, completed from reference TRBV5-6 and TRBJ2-5, reads DAGVTQSPTHLIKTRGQQVTLRCSPKSGHDTVSWYQQALGQGPQFIFQYYEEEERQRGNFPDRFSGHQFPNYSSELNVNALLLGDSALYLCASSLQTRQETQYFGPGTRLLVL.

About this clonotype: Since no conserved phenylalanine or tryptophan closes the CDR3, a read error is the likely cause. No DNA is shown, since the ends of the CDR3 on it are uncertain; the CDR3 is the one TCRdb lists. The chain carries TRBV6-2 or TRBV6-3 and TRBJ2-5; the D call in the table, TRBD2, was not verified against the DNA. Per germline, CDR1 MNHEY and CDR2 SVGEGT. The CDR3 totals 15 residues, both ends included. CDR3 amino acids: CASSPTAAGAETKYY.

This clonotype was seen only once. The rearrangement joins TRBV14 to TRBJ2-1, with 8 bases fitting TRBD2. V lost 7 bases to trimming and J lost 6 bases; unmatched junction nucleotides: 14. Per the germline V gene, CDR1 is SGHDN and CDR2 is FVKESK. The CDR3 is 16 amino acids. CDR3 in DNA: TGTGCCAGCAATGCGGTAGCGGGATGGGTAAGCAATGAGCAGTTCTTC. It yields the protein CASNAVAGWVSNEQFF.

Of note for this clonotype: Being one base from a much bigger clone, this may be a read error. The rearrangement links TRBV7-9 to TRBJ2-1, with 14 bases fitting TRBD2. Germline loops: CDR1 SEHNR, CDR2 FQNEAQ (reference sequence). The CDR3 totals 16 residues. DNA of the CDR3: TGTGTCAGCAGGAACCGTGGGACTAGCGGGAGCGATGAGCAGTTCTTC. Translating gives CVSRNRGTSGSDEQFF.

This clonotype appeared many times. The genes are TRBV10-3 and TRBJ2-1, with TRBD2 matching 13 bases. V was clipped by 6 bases and J by 6 bases; unmatched bases: 5. Germline V gives CDR1 ENHRY, CDR2 SYGVKD. CDR3 size: 15 residues. The CDR3 here is CAIRAGTSGTNEQFF. DNA for the CDR3: TGTGCCATCAGAGCCGGGACTAGCGGGACCAATGAGCAGTTCTTC.

Note on this clonotype: At one end the junction does not follow the germline gene, possibly because of a read error. The CDR3 spells CVSSPLCNEQFF. The CDR3 DNA reads TGTGTCAGCAGCCCACTATGCAATGAGCAGTTCTTC. V is TRBV12-3 or TRBV12-4 and J is TRBJ2-1, with D unclear. This CDR3 is 12 amino acids long.

About this clonotype: This may be a read error, as it is one base from a much larger clone. The V call is TRBV6-5, the J call TRBJ2-1; 9 bases match TRBD2. CDR1 and CDR2 (germline): MNHEY, SVGAGI. The CDR3 extends over 15 amino acids. The CDR3 nucleotides are TGTGTCAGCAGCCCGACTAGCGGAGGTTACAATGAGCAGTTCTTC. Protein product: CVSSPTSGGYNEQFF.

In regard to this clonotype: The junction shows a germline mismatch at one end, possibly a read error. This sequence joins TRBV12-3 or TRBV12-4 and TRBJ1-5; 11 nucleotides agree with TRBD1. There are 15 residues in the CDR3. The CDR3 loop is CASIGRDRGNQPHHF. CDR3 coding DNA: TGTGCCAGCATTGGAAGGGACAGGGGGAATCAGCCCCATCATTTT.

With respect to this clonotype: The junction departs from germline at one end; a sequencing error may be responsible. This chain connects TRBV29-1 to TRBJ2-2; D not certain. The CDR3 has 11 amino acids. The germline gives CDR1 SQVTM, CDR2 ANQGSEA. The CDR3 coding sequence is TGCAGAGTTGCTGACACAGGGGAGCTGTTTTTT. Its protein is CRVADTGELFF.

Concerning this clonotype: At one boundary the junction diverges from the germline segment, which might be a read error. The chain combines TRBV10-2 with TRBJ1-1; no clear D gene. Germline V gene lookup returns CDR1 WSHSY and CDR2 SAAADI. The CDR3 sequence is 13 residues long. CDR3: CVSNEVENTEAFF. Here the CDR3 DNA reads TGCGTCAGCAATGAAGTAGAAAATACTGAAGCTTTCTTT.